This T cell receptor (beta chain) was captured in a study of identical twins. Regarding the study as a whole: A partial confounding effect on zero-insertion analyses could come from invariant MAIT and iNKT cells. Cross-sectional statistical analysis was relied on for the conclusions, without the same donors being followed.

One entry per CDR3 protein results from TCRdb running MiXCR on the 5' RACE reads. Of hundreds of thousands of distinct CDR3 sequences detected, 6.5% to 9.5% appear once; the ten largest clones hold 2.1%. Germline V CDR1 and CDR2: MDHEN, SYDVKM. The CDR3 sequence is 15 residues long. This clonotype was detected only a few times. Its antigen is unknown. Sequence at one end of the junction differs from germline and may be a read error. A further study also used this sample, focusing on yellow fever vaccine responses in identical twins. From that paper: Twins' T cell vaccine responses reportedly looked partly convergent, partly personalized.

The receptor was derived from a woman younger than 35 in good health. Sequencing was done on a sample of memory (CD45RO+) T cells sorted from blood. The chain uses TRBV28 and TRBJ2-7; either TRBD1 or TRBD2 may supply D (6 bases each). CDR3 amino acids: CATSLGGTFPYEQYF. Written as DNA, the CDR3 is TGTGCCACCAGTTTAGGGGGGACCTTTCCTTACGAGCAGTACTTC.